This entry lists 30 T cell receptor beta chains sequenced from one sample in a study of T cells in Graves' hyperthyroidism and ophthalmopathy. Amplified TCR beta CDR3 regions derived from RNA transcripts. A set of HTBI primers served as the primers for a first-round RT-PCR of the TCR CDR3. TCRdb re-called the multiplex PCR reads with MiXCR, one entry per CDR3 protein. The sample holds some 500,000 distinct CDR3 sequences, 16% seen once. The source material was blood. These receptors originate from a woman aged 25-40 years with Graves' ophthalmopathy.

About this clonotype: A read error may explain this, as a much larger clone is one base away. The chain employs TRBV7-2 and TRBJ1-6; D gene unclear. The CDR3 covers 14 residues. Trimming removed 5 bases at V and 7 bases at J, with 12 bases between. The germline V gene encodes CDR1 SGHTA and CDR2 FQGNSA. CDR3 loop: CASSRRRGNSPLHF. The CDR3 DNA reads TGTGCCAGCAGCCGAAGACGGGGAAATTCACCCCTCCACTTT.

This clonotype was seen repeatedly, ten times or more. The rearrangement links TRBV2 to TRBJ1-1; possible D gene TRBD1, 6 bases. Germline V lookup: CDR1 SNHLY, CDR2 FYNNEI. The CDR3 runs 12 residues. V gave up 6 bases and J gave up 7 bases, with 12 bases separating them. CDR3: CASSAGTFEAFF. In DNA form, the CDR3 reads TGTGCCAGCAGCGCAGGGACATTTGAAGCTTTCTTT.

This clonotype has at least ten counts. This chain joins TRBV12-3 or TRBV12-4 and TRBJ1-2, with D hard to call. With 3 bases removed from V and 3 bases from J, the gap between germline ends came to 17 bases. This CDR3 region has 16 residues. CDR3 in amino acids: CASSLTNPSPYYGYTF. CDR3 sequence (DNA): TGTGCCAGCAGTTTGACAAATCCCAGCCCGTACTATGGCTACACCTTC.

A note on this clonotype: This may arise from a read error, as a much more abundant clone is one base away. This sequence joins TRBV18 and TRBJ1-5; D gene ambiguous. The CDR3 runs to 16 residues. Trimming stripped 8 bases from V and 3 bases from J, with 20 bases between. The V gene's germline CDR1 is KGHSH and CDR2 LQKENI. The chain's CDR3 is CASPQKGAGNNQPQHF. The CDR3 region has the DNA TGTGCCAGCCCCCAGAAGGGTGCGGGGAACAATCAGCCCCAGCATTTT.

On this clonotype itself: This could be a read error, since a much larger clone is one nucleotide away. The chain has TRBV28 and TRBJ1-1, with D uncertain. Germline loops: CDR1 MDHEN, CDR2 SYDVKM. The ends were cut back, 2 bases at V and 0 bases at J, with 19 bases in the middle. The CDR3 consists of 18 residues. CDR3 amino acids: CASSLPHGKTVMNTEAFF. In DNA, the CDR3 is TGTGCCAGCAGTTTACCCCACGGCAAGACCGTGATGAACACTGAAGCTTTCTTT.

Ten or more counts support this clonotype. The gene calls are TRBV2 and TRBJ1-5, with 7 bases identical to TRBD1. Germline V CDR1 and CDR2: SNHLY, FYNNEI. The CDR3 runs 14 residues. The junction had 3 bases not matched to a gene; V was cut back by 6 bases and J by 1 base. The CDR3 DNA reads TGTGCCAGCAGGCCGGGACAGAGCAATCAGCCCCAGCATTTT. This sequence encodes CASRPGQSNQPQHF.

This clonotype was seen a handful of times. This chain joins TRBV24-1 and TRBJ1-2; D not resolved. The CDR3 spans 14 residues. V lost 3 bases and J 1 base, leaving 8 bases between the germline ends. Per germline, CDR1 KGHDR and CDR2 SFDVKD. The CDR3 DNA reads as TGTGCCACCAGTGATCCAAGGAGTAACTATGGCTACACCTTC. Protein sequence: CATSDPRSNYGYTF.

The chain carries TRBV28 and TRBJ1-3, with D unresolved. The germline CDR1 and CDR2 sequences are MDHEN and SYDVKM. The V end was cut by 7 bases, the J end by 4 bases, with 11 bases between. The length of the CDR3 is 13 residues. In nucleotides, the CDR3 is TGTGCCAGCAAACAAATTTACGGAAACACCATATATTTT. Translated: CASKQIYGNTIYF.

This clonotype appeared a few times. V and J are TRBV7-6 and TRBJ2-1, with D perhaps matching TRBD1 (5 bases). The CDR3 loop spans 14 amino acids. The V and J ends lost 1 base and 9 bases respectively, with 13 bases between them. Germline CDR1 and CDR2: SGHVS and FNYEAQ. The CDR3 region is CASSLGAGSIEQFF. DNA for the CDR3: TGTGCCAGCAGCTTAGGAGCAGGGTCCATTGAGCAGTTCTTC.

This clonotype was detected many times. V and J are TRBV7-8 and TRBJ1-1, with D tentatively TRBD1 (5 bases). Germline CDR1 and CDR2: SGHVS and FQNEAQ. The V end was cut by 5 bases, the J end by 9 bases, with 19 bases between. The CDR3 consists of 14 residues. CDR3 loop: CASSPRQNRGQAFF. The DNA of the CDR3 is TGTGCCAGCAGCCCCAGACAGAATAGAGGGCAAGCTTTCTTT.

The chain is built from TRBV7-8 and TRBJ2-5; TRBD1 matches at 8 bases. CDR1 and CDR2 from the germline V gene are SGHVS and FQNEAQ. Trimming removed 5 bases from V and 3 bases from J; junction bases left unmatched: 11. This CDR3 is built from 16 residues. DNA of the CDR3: TGTGCCAGCAGCCATACGGTACCACAGGGGGAAGAGACCCAGTACTTC. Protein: CASSHTVPQGEETQYF.

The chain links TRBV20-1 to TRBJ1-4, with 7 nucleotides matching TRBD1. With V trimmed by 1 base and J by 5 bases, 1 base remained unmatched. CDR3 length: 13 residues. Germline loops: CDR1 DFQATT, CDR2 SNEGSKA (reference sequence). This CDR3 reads CSARATGNEKLFF. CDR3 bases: TGCAGTGCTAGAGCGACAGGGAATGAAAAACTGTTTTTT.

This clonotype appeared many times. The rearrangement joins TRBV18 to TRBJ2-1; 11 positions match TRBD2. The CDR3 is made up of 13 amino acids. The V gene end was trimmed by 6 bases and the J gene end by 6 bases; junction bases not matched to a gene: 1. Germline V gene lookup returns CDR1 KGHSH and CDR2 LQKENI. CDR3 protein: CASSGLAANEQFF. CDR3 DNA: TGTGCCAGCTCGGGACTAGCGGCCAATGAGCAGTTCTTC. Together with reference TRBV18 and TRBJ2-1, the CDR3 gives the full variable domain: NAGVMQNPRHLVRRRGQEARLRCSPMKGHSHVYWYRQLPEEGLKFMVYLQKENIIDESGMPKERFSAEFPKEGPSILRIQQVVRGDSAAYFCASSGLAANEQFFGPGTRLTVL.

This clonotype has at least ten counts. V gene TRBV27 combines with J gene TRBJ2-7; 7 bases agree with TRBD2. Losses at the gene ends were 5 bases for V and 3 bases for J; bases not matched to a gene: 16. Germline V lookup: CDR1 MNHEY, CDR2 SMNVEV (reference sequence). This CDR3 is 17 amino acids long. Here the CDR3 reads CASSTQASVASGYEQYF. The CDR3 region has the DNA TGTGCCAGCAGTACCCAGGCGTCGGTTGCTAGCGGCTACGAGCAGTACTTC.

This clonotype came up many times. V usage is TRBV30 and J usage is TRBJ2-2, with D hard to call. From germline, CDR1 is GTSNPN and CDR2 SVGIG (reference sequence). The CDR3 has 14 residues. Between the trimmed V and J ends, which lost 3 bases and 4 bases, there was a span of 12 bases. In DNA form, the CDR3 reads TGTGCCTGGAGGACAAAAGACATCACCGGGGAGCTGTTTTTT. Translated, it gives CAWRTKDITGELFF.

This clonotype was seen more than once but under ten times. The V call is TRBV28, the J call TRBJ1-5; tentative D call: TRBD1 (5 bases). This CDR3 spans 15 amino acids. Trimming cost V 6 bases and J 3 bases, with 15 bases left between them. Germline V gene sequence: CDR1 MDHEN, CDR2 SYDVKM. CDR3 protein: CASSFIQGNNQPQHF. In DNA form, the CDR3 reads TGTGCCAGCAGCTTCATTCAGGGAAACAATCAGCCCCAGCATTTT.

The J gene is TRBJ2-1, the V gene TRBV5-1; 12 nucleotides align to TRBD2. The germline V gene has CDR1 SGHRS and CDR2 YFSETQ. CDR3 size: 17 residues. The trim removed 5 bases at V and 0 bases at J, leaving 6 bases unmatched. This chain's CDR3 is CASSTSGGLSSYNEQFF. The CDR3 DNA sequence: TGCGCCAGCAGTACTAGCGGGGGGCTCAGCTCCTACAATGAGCAGTTCTTC. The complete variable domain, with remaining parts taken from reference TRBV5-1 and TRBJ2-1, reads KAGVTQTPRYLIKTRGQQVTLSCSPISGHRSVSWYQQTPGQGLQFLFEYFSETQRNKGNFPGRFSGRQFSNSRSEMNVSTLELGDSALYLCASSTSGGLSSYNEQFFGPGTRLTVL.

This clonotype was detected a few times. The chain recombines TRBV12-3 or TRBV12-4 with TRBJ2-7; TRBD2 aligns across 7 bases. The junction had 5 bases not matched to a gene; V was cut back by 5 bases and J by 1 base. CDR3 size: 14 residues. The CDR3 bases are TGTGCCAGCAGTAACTCAGCGGGATCCTACGAGCAGTACTTC. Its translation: CASSNSAGSYEQYF.

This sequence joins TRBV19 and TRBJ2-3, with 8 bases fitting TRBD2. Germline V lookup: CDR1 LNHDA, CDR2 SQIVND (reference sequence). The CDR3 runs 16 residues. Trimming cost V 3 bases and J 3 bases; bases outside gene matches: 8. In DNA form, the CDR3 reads TGTGCCAGTAGTATGCCGGGAGGGCGGACGACAGATACGCAGTATTTT. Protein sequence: CASSMPGGRTTDTQYF.

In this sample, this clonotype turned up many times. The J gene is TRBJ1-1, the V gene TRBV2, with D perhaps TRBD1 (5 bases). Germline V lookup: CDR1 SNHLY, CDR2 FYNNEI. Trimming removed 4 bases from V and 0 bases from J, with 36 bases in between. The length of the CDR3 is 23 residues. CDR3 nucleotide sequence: TGTGCCAGCAGTGTTTACCCCGCCCCCCCCGTCCGGGGGAATACGGGCATGAACACTGAAGCTTTCTTT. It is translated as CASSVYPAPPVRGNTGMNTEAFF.

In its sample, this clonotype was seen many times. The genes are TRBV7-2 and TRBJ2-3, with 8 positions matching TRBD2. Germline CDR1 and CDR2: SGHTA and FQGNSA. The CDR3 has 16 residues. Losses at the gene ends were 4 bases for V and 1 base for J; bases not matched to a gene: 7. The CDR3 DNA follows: TGTGCCAGCAGCTCGACTAGCGTTGGGGGCACAGATACGCAGTATTTT. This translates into CASSSTSVGGTDTQYF.

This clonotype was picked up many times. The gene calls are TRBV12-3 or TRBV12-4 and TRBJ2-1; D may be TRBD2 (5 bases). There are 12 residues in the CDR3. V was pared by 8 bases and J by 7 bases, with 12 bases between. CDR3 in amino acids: CASCRGENEQFF. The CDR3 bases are TGTGCCAGCTGTCGGGGTGAAAATGAGCAGTTCTTC.

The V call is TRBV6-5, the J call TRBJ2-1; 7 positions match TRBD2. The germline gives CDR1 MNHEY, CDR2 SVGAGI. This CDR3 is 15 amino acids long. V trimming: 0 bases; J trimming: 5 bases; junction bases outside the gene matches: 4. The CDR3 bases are TGTGCCAGCAGTTACTCCCACGCGGGGGACAATGAGCAGTTCTTC. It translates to CASSYSHAGDNEQFF.

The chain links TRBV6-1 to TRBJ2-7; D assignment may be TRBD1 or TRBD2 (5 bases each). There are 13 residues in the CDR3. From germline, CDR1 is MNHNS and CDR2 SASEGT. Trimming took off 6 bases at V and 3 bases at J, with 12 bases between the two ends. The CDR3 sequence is CASRAPGRYEQYF. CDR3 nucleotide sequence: TGTGCCAGCAGGGCCCCGGGACGCTACGAGCAGTACTTC.

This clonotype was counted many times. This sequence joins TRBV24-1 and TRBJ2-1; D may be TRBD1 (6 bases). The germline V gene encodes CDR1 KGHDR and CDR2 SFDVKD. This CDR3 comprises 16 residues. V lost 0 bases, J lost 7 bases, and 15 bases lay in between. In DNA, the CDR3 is TGTGCCACCAGTGATTTGGGCAGGGGATTTGCGAATGAGCAGTTCTTC. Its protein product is CATSDLGRGFANEQFF.

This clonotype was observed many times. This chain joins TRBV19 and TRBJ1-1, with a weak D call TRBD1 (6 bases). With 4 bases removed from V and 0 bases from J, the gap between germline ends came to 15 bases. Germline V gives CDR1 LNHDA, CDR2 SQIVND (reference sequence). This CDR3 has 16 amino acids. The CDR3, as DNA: TGTGCCAGTAGTAGTTGGGACACCGCGCTGAACACTGAAGCTTTCTTT. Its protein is CASSSWDTALNTEAFF.

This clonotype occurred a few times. The CDR3: CASSECRTVSYNEQFF. CDR3 nucleotides: TGTGCCAGCAGTGAATGCCGGACTGTCTCCTACAATGAGCAGTTCTTC. The chain joins TRBV2 to TRBJ2-1; a weak D match, TRBD2 (5 bases). CDR1 is SNHLY and CDR2 is FYNNEI in the germline V gene. The CDR3 totals 16 residues. With 2 bases removed from V and 0 bases from J, the gap between germline ends came to 11 bases.

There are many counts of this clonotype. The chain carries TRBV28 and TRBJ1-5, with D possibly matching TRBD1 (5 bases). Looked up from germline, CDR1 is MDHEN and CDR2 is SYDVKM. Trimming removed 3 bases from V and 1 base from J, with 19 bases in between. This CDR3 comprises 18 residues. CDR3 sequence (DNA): TGTGCCAGCAGTTTCGGGGGGGGGAAGGTAAGAAGCAATCAGCCCCAGCATTTT. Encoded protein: CASSFGGGKVRSNQPQHF.

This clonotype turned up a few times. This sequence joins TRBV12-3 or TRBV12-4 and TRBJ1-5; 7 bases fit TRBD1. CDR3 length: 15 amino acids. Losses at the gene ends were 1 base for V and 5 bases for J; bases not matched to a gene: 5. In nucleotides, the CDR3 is TGTGCCAGCAGTTTAGTAGGGGGCGAAGATCAGCCCCAGCATTTT. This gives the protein CASSLVGGEDQPQHF.

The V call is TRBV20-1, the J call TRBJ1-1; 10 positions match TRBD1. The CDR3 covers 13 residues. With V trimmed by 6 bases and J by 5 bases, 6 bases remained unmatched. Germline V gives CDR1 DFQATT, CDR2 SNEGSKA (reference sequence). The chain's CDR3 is CSARQGARTEAFF. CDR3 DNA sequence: TGCAGTGCCAGACAGGGGGCGCGTACTGAAGCTTTCTTT.